This is a list of T cell receptor beta chains from one sample in a study of CD8+ T cells in alopecia areata. Generated by immunoSEQ multiplex PCR, the TCRdb table keeps only in-frame clones and is missing some. The table has some 240,000 clones, 50% to 70% seen once. The starting material was CD4+ T cells sorted from blood, obtained at week 0. Source of these receptors: a human donor with alopecia areata. Each CDR3 is given with its conserved first and last residue. D genes are given only for firm matches. Expanded clones get a size class; other rows say once, few or many, or leave the size out.

TRBV7-2	NA	TRBJ2-3	NA	TGTGCCAGCAACAACGCCGGGAGAAAGGATACGCAGTATTTT	CASNNAGRKDTQYF
TRBV7-6	TRBD1	TRBJ1-6	NA	TGTGCCAGCAGCTTAGCAGGAACAGGGGGTTCGAATTCACCCCTCCACTTT	CASSLAGTGGSNSPLHF
TRBV29-1	NA	TRBJ2-5	few	TGCAGCGTTGAAGACAGGGGGGCCCAGTACTTC	CSVEDRGAQYF
TRBV2	TRBD2	TRBJ2-3	NA	TGTGCCAGCAGAGGCGGGACTAGCGGCACAGATACGCAGTATTTT	CASRGGTSGTDTQYF
TRBV7-9	NA	TRBJ2-2	few	TGTGCCAGCAGCTTAGGGGGACGCAAGAACACCGGGGAGCTGTTTTTT	CASSLGGRKNTGELFF
TRBV30	NA	TRBJ2-2	NA	TGTGCCCGGGGACATTACACCGGGGAGCTGTTTTTT	CARGHYTGELFF
TRBV6-5	NA	TRBJ2-3	NA	TGTGCCAGCAGTTACGGAGGGAGCTTCACAGATACGCAGTATTTT	CASSYGGSFTDTQYF
TRBV29-1	NA	TRBJ1-1	few	TGCAGCGTTGACGGGGCTCTGGAGGGCACTGAAGCTTTCTTT	CSVDGALEGTEAFF
TRBV14	NA	TRBJ2-4	NA	TGTGCCAGCAGCCAAAAATCAGGGTTGGCCAAAAACATTCAGTACTTC	CASSQKSGLAKNIQYF
TRBV7-9	NA	TRBJ2-7	NA	TGTGCCAGCAGCCTATCACCGACAGAATACGAGCAGTACTTC	CASSLSPTEYEQYF
TRBV27	NA	TRBJ2-6	NA	TGTGCCAGCACTCACCTAATCCGGGCTGGGGCCAACGTCCTGACTTTC	CASTHLIRAGANVLTF
TRBV6-5	NA	TRBJ2-7	NA	TGTGCCAGCAGTTACGACGGCTACGAGCAGTACTTC	CASSYDGYEQYF
TRBV5-1	TRBD2	TRBJ2-5	NA	TGCGCCAGCAGCTTACGGACTAGCGGGAGAGGTGGGTCAGAGACCCAGTACTTC	CASSLRTSGRGGSETQYF
TRBV2	TRBD1	TRBJ1-1	NA	TGTGCCAGCAGTCGACAGGGGACTGAAGCTTTCTTT	CASSRQGTEAFF
TRBV7-8	TRBD2	TRBJ2-1	NA	TGTGCCAGCAGCCAGGGACTAGCGGGAAACAATGAGCAGTTCTTC	CASSQGLAGNNEQFF
TRBV7-9	NA	TRBJ1-2	NA	TGTGCCAGCAGCGCCTACCGGGAGACCTACACCTTC	CASSAYRETYTF
TRBV30	NA	TRBJ2-1	few	TGTGCCTGGGAAGGGGGACCGAGAAACAATGAGCAGTTCTTC	CAWEGGPRNNEQFF
TRBV15	NA	TRBJ1-1	NA	TGTGCCACCAGCAGAGACCGGCCAGGGTTGTATGAAGCTTTCTTT	CATSRDRPGLYEAFF
TRBV7-7	TRBD2	TRBJ2-3	few	TGTGCTAGCAGCTCGGGACTAGAACTGGATACGCAGTATTTT	CASSSGLELDTQYF
TRBV20-1	NA	TRBJ1-2	few	TGCAGTGCCGGGGAATTTTATGGCTACACCTTC	CSAGEFYGYTF
TRBV2	NA	TRBJ2-7	few	TGTGCCAGCAGTGAACACGAGCAGTACTTC	CASSEHEQYF
TRBV6-5	TRBD1	TRBJ2-2	NA	TGTGCCAGCAGATTCGACAGGGCGAACACCGGGGAGCTGTTTTTT	CASRFDRANTGELFF
TRBV4-2	NA	TRBJ2-5	NA	TGTGCCAGCAGCCAAGACTACCAAGAGACCCAGTACTTC	CASSQDYQETQYF
TRBV30	NA	TRBJ1-5	NA	TGTGCCTGGACAGGGGCCCACAATCAGCCCCAGCATTTT	CAWTGAHNQPQHF